Below, 13 T cell receptor beta chains from the same sample are listed, as sequenced in a study of blood T cell repertoires in COVID-19. Data came from immunoSEQ multiplex PCR; TCRdb stores just in-frame clones and leaves some out. Altogether approximately 240,000 clones are present, 83% being singletons, with the ten largest covering more than 5.5%. Sequenced input: peripheral blood. The receptors shown here come from a human donor in a cohort sampled during active COVID-19.

The V call is TRBV5-1, the J call TRBJ2-1, with D unresolved. With 0 bases removed from V and 7 bases from J, the gap between germline ends came to 11 bases. The CDR3 covers 14 residues. The germline V gene encodes CDR1 SGHRS and CDR2 YFSETQ. CDR3 coding DNA: TGCGCCAGCAGCTTGGGCCAGGTGATGAATGAGCAGTTCTTC. As protein: CASSLGQVMNEQFF.

The V and J genes are TRBV7-2 and TRBJ2-3; D unresolved. This CDR3 contains 14 residues. V lost 5 bases and J lost 2, with 11 bases in between. CDR1 and CDR2 from the germline V gene are SGHTA and FQGNSA. CDR3 nucleotides: TGTGCCAGCAGCGCGAATATTTTCACAGATACGCAGTATTTT. Amino acids: CASSANIFTDTQYF.

This chain joins TRBV30 and TRBJ1-5, with D possibly being TRBD1 (5 bases). The CDR3 is 15 residues long. In germline, CDR1 is GTSNPN, CDR2 SVGIG (reference sequence). With 0 bases removed from V and 4 bases from J, the gap between germline ends came to 13 bases. The CDR3 loop reads CAWSVVVTGNQPQHF. The CDR3 coding sequence is TGTGCCTGGAGTGTAGTAGTAACAGGTAATCAGCCCCAGCATTTT.

The chain couples TRBV7-9 to TRBJ2-1, with 10 bases aligning to TRBD2. CDR1 is SEHNR, CDR2 FQNEAQ, per germline (reference sequence). The CDR3 loop spans 17 amino acids. After removal of 5 bases from V and 5 bases from J, the junction contained 12 bases not matched to a gene. The CDR3: CASSPRLASGRDNEQFF. CDR3 sequence (DNA): TGTGCCAGCAGCCCTCGTCTGGCTAGCGGGAGAGACAATGAGCAGTTCTTC.

The J gene is TRBJ2-1, the V gene TRBV11-2; tentative D call: TRBD1 (6 bases). The CDR3 is made up of 16 amino acids. CDR1 and CDR2 from the germline V gene are SGHAT and FQNNGV. Trimming pared 1 base from V and 4 bases from J, leaving 14 bases between. CDR3 sequence: CASSLGVGASYNEQFF. CDR3 coding DNA: TGTGCCAGCAGCTTAGGTGTGGGGGCGTCATACAATGAGCAGTTCTTC.

The chain links TRBV5-1 to TRBJ2-1; TRBD1 is a possible D gene (6 bases). V was shortened by 2 bases and J by 1 base, with 10 bases between the two germline ends. CDR1 is SGHRS, CDR2 YFSETQ, per germline. CDR3 length: 15 amino acids. The CDR3 spells CASSLEGESYNEQFF. CDR3 nucleotides: TGCGCCAGCAGCTTAGAGGGGGAGTCCTACAATGAGCAGTTCTTC.

This chain uses TRBV11-3 with TRBJ2-7; D may be TRBD2 (6 bases). V was shortened by 5 bases and J by 6 bases, with 14 bases between the two germline ends. The CDR3 runs to 13 residues. CDR1 and CDR2 from the germline V gene are SGHNT and YENEEA. The CDR3 DNA sequence: TGTGCCAGCAGCCGCGGACTACGGGGCGAGCAGTACTTC. As protein: CASSRGLRGEQYF.

CDR3 nucleotides: TGTGCCAGCAGCTCTGGACTACCTTCCTACGAGCAGTACTTC. This codes for CASSSGLPSYEQYF. The J gene is TRBJ2-7, the V gene TRBV5-5; weak D call: TRBD2 (6 bases). The CDR3 loop spans 14 amino acids. Trimming took 3 bases from V and 1 from J, leaving 11 bases between them. Germline loops: CDR1 SGHKS, CDR2 YYEKEE (reference sequence).

The table lists this clone with many counts. This rearrangement joins TRBV15 to TRBJ2-7, with 8 positions matching TRBD2. The CDR3 spans 16 residues. Germline V gives CDR1 LNHNV, CDR2 YYDKDF (reference sequence). V shed 0 bases and J 3 bases; nucleotides not matched to a gene: 7. CDR3 nucleotide sequence: TGTGCCACCAGCAGAGACGCCGGGACTAGAGGCTACGAGCAGTACTTC. This encodes CATSRDAGTRGYEQYF.

The genes are TRBV4-1 and TRBJ1-2, with D possibly being TRBD1 (6 bases). Germline CDR1 is MGHRA and CDR2 is YSYEKL. The CDR3 has 15 amino acids. Trimming took 1 base from V and 2 from J, leaving 11 bases between them. The CDR3 protein is CASSQVGQFNYGYTF. In DNA form, the CDR3 reads TGCGCCAGCAGCCAAGTAGGACAGTTCAACTATGGCTACACCTTC.

The table lists this clone with many counts. This rearrangement joins TRBV4-1 to TRBJ2-2; 14 bases align to TRBD2. Germline CDR1 MGHRA, CDR2 YSYEKL. Trimming at V came to 4 bases and at J to 7 bases, leaving 2 bases not matched to a gene. This CDR3 contains 15 residues. The DNA of the CDR3 is TGCGCCAGCAGCCCGGGACTAGCGGGAGTCGGGGAGCTGTTTTTT. Translating gives CASSPGLAGVGELFF.

This clone was found a few times. V usage is TRBV4-1 and J usage is TRBJ2-1, with TRBD2 as a possible D gene (6 bases). CDR3 length: 16 amino acids. Germline-derived CDR1 and CDR2 are MGHRA and YSYEKL. Trimming removed 1 base from V and 5 bases from J, with 15 bases in between. The CDR3 is CASSQVRPSAHNEQFF. CDR3 sequence (DNA): TGCGCCAGCAGCCAAGTTAGGCCTAGCGCGCACAATGAGCAGTTCTTC.

The V call is TRBV10-3, the J call TRBJ2-5; D might be TRBD2 (6 bases). V gave up 4 bases and J gave up 2 bases, with 8 bases separating them. The germline CDR1 and CDR2 sequences are ENHRY and SYGVKD. The CDR3 totals 13 residues. Written as DNA, the CDR3 is TGTGCCATCAGTGGACGGGGGCAAGAGACCCAGTACTTC. Its protein product is CAISGRGQETQYF.